The 27 T cell receptor beta chains below come from one sample, sequenced in a study of CD8 T cells in ankylosing spondylitis. Notes on the study in general: There was a TCR beta motif, made of eight highly homologous variants, that appeared characteristic of ankylosing spondylitis blood.

TCRdb used MiXCR to reprocess the 5' RACE reads, holding one entry per CDR3 protein. The sample records 200,000 to 250,000 distinct CDR3 sequences, 15% to 20% being singletons. No antigen is known for these receptors. Sample: blood, either unsorted or a sorted T cell fraction (not recorded which). These receptors were collected from a male donor with ankylosing spondylitis.

The V and J genes are TRBV20-1 and TRBJ1-4; 8 positions match TRBD1. The CDR3 covers 15 residues. Germline V CDR1 and CDR2: DFQATT, SNEGSKA (reference sequence). The V gene end was trimmed by 0 bases and the J gene end by 8 bases; junction bases not matched to a gene: 8. CDR3 residues: CSARDLGQEEEKLFF. The CDR3, as DNA: TGCAGTGCTAGAGATTTGGGACAGGAGGAAGAAAAACTGTTTTTT.

This clonotype has only a few counts. DNA for the CDR3: TGTGCCTGGAAGTCAGGAACTGAAGCTTTCTTT. Protein product: CAWKSGTEAFF. This chain connects TRBV30 to TRBJ1-1, with D unclear. The CDR3 contains 11 residues. Germline CDR1 and CDR2: GTSNPN and SVGIG (reference sequence). Trimming shortened V by 4 bases and J by 5 bases, and 8 bases separated the two germline ends.

This chain joins TRBV15 and TRBJ2-2; D is unresolved. The CDR3 sequence is 14 residues long. Germline CDR1 and CDR2: LNHNV and YYDKDF (reference sequence). V gave up 4 bases and J gave up 7 bases, with 13 bases separating them. The CDR3 DNA is TGTGCCACCAGCACCGACTCCTTCGGCGGGGAGCTGTTTTTT. As protein: CATSTDSFGGELFF.

The chain recombines TRBV12-3 or TRBV12-4 with TRBJ2-1, with TRBD2 matching 11 bases. The CDR3 has 16 amino acids. V lost 6 bases to trimming and J lost 7 bases; unmatched junction nucleotides: 11. CDR3 in amino acids: CASSPRGTSGKNEQFF. For the CDR3, the DNA is TGTGCCAGCAGCCCGCGGGGGACTAGCGGAAAAAATGAGCAGTTCTTC.

The table lists this clonotype with a few counts. This chain links TRBV6-5 with TRBJ2-1; TRBD2 is a possible D gene (6 bases). The V end lost 2 bases, the J end lost 6 bases, and 17 bases lay between the germline ends. CDR3 size: 16 residues. CDR1 is MNHEY, CDR2 SVGAGI, per germline. The CDR3 spells CASSYSTASVFNEQFF. Written as DNA, the CDR3 is TGTGCCAGCAGTTACAGTACGGCTAGCGTCTTCAATGAGCAGTTCTTC.

This clonotype was detected many times. DNA of the CDR3: TGTGCCAGCAGCTTTACGGATGAGCAGTTCTTC. It specifies CASSFTDEQFF. The chain combines TRBV7-9 with TRBJ2-1; no firm D call. Between the trimmed V and J ends, which lost 3 bases and 8 bases, there was a span of 5 bases. Germline values: CDR1 SEHNR, CDR2 FQNEAQ (reference sequence). CDR3 size: 11 residues.

This clonotype has only a few counts. This rearrangement joins TRBV27 to TRBJ2-5; D unclear. The V gene's germline CDR1 is MNHEY and CDR2 SMNVEV (reference sequence). The CDR3 is 12 residues long. Trimming took off 8 bases at V and 5 bases at J, with 12 bases between the two ends. The CDR3 DNA sequence: TGTGCCAGCGGACCCGATCTCGAGACCCAGTACTTC. It translates to CASGPDLETQYF.

This chain uses TRBV7-9 with TRBJ2-3; D remains ambiguous. The CDR3 loop spans 16 amino acids. Deletions cut 0 bases from V and 4 bases from J, with 14 bases between. Germline values: CDR1 SEHNR, CDR2 FQNEAQ (reference sequence). As DNA, the CDR3 is TGTGCCAGCAGCTTAGCGCAACTGCCATACCCAGATACGCAGTATTTT. As protein: CASSLAQLPYPDTQYF.

The table lists this clonotype with a few counts. V gene TRBV20-1 combines with J gene TRBJ2-3; D is undetermined. Germline CDR1 DFQATT, CDR2 SNEGSKA (reference sequence). There are 14 residues in the CDR3. V lost 3 bases and J lost 1, with 11 bases in between. The CDR3 coding sequence is TGCAGTGCTAGTTCTAGTACCCGCACAGATACGCAGTATTTT. Amino acids: CSASSSTRTDTQYF.

A single count supports this clonotype. The CDR3 loop reads CASSIRANTEAFF. The CDR3 DNA follows: TGTGCCAGTAGTATTAGGGCCAACACTGAAGCTTTCTTT. The rearrangement joins TRBV19 to TRBJ1-1; D ambiguous. Trimming pared 3 bases from V and 2 bases from J, leaving 7 bases between. The CDR3 has 13 residues. Looked up from germline, CDR1 is LNHDA and CDR2 is SQIVND (reference sequence).

J is TRBJ2-3 and V is TRBV12-3 or TRBV12-4, with D hard to call. V was shortened by 5 bases and J by 10 bases, with 13 bases between the two germline ends. The CDR3 sequence is 12 residues long. CDR3: CASSPPGEAQYF. CDR3 sequence (DNA): TGTGCCAGCAGTCCCCCCGGCGAGGCGCAGTATTTT.

The V call is TRBV4-1, the J call TRBJ2-7, with 7 nucleotides matching TRBD1. The CDR3 length is 14 residues. Germline values: CDR1 MGHRA, CDR2 YSYEKL. The ends lost 5 bases at V and 5 bases at J; junction bases unmatched: 9. CDR3 region: CASSGRQGLNEQYF. The CDR3 DNA reads as TGCGCCAGCAGCGGTCGACAGGGTCTGAACGAGCAGTACTTC.

This clonotype appeared many times. V usage is TRBV4-1 and J usage is TRBJ2-3, with 9 bases lining up with TRBD2. The CDR3 runs to 16 residues. The ends lost 0 bases at V and 2 bases at J; junction bases unmatched: 3. Germline CDR1 is MGHRA and CDR2 is YSYEKL. CDR3 coding DNA: TGCGCCAGCAGCCAAGAGACTAGCGGCTACACAGATACGCAGTATTTT. This gives the protein CASSQETSGYTDTQYF.

This clonotype was seen ten or more times. The rearrangement joins TRBV10-3 to TRBJ2-1; 7 nucleotides match TRBD1. Germline values: CDR1 ENHRY, CDR2 SYGVKD. This CDR3 spans 13 amino acids. V trimming: 6 bases; J trimming: 7 bases; junction bases outside the gene matches: 6. The CDR3 loop is CAIRGQLGNEQFF. The CDR3 bases are TGTGCCATCAGGGGACAGTTGGGGAATGAGCAGTTCTTC.

This clonotype was seen once. The chain couples TRBV30 to TRBJ1-1, with no clear D. The CDR3 sequence is 12 residues long. Trimming shortened V by 1 base and J by 5 bases, and 8 bases separated the two germline ends. The germline V gene has CDR1 GTSNPN and CDR2 SVGIG (reference sequence). The CDR3 sequence is CAWSGGLTEAFF. The CDR3 DNA reads as TGTGCCTGGAGTGGGGGATTGACTGAAGCTTTCTTT.

The rearrangement joins TRBV12-3 or TRBV12-4 to TRBJ2-1; D is perhaps TRBD2 (6 bases). This CDR3 is built from 14 residues. V lost 1 base to trimming and J lost 5 bases, with 9 bases between them. Here the CDR3 reads CASSLGSGHNEQFF. For the CDR3, the DNA is TGTGCCAGCAGTTTAGGTAGCGGACACAATGAGCAGTTCTTC.

This clonotype was seen only a few times. The rearrangement joins TRBV7-8 to TRBJ2-1; 7 nucleotides match TRBD2. CDR1 SGHVS and CDR2 FQNEAQ come from the germline V gene. The CDR3 spans 15 residues. J lost 0 bases, V lost 8 bases, and 7 bases had no gene match. The CDR3 DNA follows: TGTGCCAGCGGTGAGCGGGATGCCTCCTACAATGAGCAGTTCTTC. Translating it yields CASGERDASYNEQFF.

This chain links TRBV30 with TRBJ1-2; a weak D match, TRBD1 (5 bases). The CDR3 length is 14 residues. Germline V lookup: CDR1 GTSNPN, CDR2 SVGIG (reference sequence). Between the trimmed V and J ends, which lost 0 bases and 10 bases, there was a span of 18 bases. The CDR3 sequence is CAWSVQAGPNIYTF. CDR3 nucleotide sequence: TGTGCCTGGAGTGTACAGGCGGGACCAAACATCTACACCTTC.

This chain links TRBV11-1 with TRBJ2-5; TRBD2 aligns across 9 bases. Germline V gene lookup returns CDR1 SGHAT and CDR2 FQDESV (reference sequence). After removal of 7 bases from V and 4 bases from J, the junction contained 19 bases not matched to a gene. CDR3 length equals 18 residues. In DNA, the CDR3 is TGTGCCAGCACCGTGATTACCGAAATGGCGGGAGGGCGAGAGACCCAGTACTTC. This gives the protein CASTVITEMAGGRETQYF.

V and J are TRBV5-1 and TRBJ2-3; D is tentatively TRBD1 or TRBD2 (5 bases each). Germline CDR1 and CDR2: SGHRS and YFSETQ. Trimming cost V 5 bases and J 0 bases, with 7 bases left between them. The CDR3 loop spans 13 amino acids. The CDR3 is CASRGDSTDTQYF. CDR3 coding DNA: TGCGCCAGCAGGGGGGATAGCACAGATACGCAGTATTTT.

This clonotype was counted at least ten times. The chain couples TRBV10-3 to TRBJ2-3; the match to TRBD1 covers 10 bases. Germline trimming cut 10 bases from V and 4 bases from J; bases unmatched to any gene: 11. This CDR3 region has 15 residues. Germline CDR1 ENHRY, CDR2 SYGVKD. In DNA form, the CDR3 reads TGTGCCACGAAACGGGGGACAGGGGTACCAGATACGCAGTATTTT. It encodes CATKRGTGVPDTQYF.

This clonotype was observed a handful of times. The chain links TRBV12-3 or TRBV12-4 to TRBJ2-7, with D uncertain. This CDR3 is built from 14 residues. The V end was cut by 3 bases, the J end by 3 bases, with 12 bases between. For the CDR3, the DNA is TGTGCCAGCAGTTTGTCAGCGACACTCTACGAGCAGTACTTC. Translating it yields CASSLSATLYEQYF.

The genes are TRBV18 and TRBJ1-1; D is perhaps TRBD1 (6 bases). Looked up from germline, CDR1 is KGHSH and CDR2 is LQKENI. The ends were cut back, 3 bases at V and 1 base at J, with 15 bases in the middle. The CDR3 consists of 16 residues. This CDR3 is CASSPRWGAGNTEAFF. The CDR3 DNA sequence: TGTGCCAGCTCACCTCGGTGGGGGGCCGGGAACACTGAAGCTTTCTTT. Filled out from reference TRBV18 and TRBJ1-1, the complete variable domain reads NAGVMQNPRHLVRRRGQEARLRCSPMKGHSHVYWYRQLPEEGLKFMVYLQKENIIDESGMPKERFSAEFPKEGPSILRIQQVVRGDSAAYFCASSPRWGAGNTEAFFGQGTRLTVV.

This clonotype was detected a few times. This chain connects TRBV7-2 to TRBJ2-5; the D is unclear. From germline, CDR1 is SGHTA and CDR2 FQGNSA. V was shortened by 5 bases and J by 2 bases, with 21 bases between the two germline ends. The length of the CDR3 is 17 residues. CDR3 in DNA: TGTGCCAGCAGCCCCCAGACCGGAAGGTGGGAACAAGAGACCCAGTACTTC. As protein: CASSPQTGRWEQETQYF.

The chain couples TRBV7-9 to TRBJ2-7, with 13 positions matching TRBD2. The V and J ends lost 5 bases and 0 bases, in that order; junction bases with no gene match: 7. Per germline, CDR1 SEHNR and CDR2 FQNEAQ (reference sequence). This CDR3 has 17 amino acids. Here the CDR3 reads CASSPRLAGGLSYEQYF. CDR3 nucleotide sequence: TGTGCCAGCAGCCCTCGACTAGCGGGAGGCCTCTCCTACGAGCAGTACTTC.

This clonotype was seen just once. The rearrangement links TRBV27 to TRBJ1-3; D unresolved. CDR1 is MNHEY and CDR2 is SMNVEV in the germline V gene (reference sequence). The V gene lost 6 bases and the J gene lost 0 bases, with 12 bases spanning the gap. There are 15 residues in the CDR3. For the CDR3, the DNA is TGTGCCAGCAGCCCCGACGGTTACTCTGGAAACACCATATATTTT. Its translation: CASSPDGYSGNTIYF.

This rearrangement joins TRBV11-3 to TRBJ2-2; 10 nucleotides line up with TRBD1. The CDR3 length is 17 residues. Per germline, CDR1 SGHNT and CDR2 YENEEA. Trimming cost V 9 bases and J 0 bases; bases outside gene matches: 10. The CDR3 protein is CASNFYGQGANTGELFF. The CDR3 DNA is TGTGCCAGTAACTTTTACGGACAGGGGGCGAACACCGGGGAGCTGTTTTTT.